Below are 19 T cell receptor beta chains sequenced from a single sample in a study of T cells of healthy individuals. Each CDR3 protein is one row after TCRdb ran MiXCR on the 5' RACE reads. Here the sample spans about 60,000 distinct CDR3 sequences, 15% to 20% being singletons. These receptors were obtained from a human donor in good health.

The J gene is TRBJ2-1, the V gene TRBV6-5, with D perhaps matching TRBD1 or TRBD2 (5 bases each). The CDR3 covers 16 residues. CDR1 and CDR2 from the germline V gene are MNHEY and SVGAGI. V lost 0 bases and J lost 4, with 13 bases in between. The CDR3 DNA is TGTGCCAGCAGTTACTCTCCGGGGCAGGTTTACAATGAGCAGTTCTTC. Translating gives CASSYSPGQVYNEQFF.

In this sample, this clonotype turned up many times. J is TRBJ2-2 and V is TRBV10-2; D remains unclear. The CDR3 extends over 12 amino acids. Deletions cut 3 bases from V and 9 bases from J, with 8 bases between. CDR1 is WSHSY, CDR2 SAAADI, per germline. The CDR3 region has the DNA TGCGCCAGCAGTGATTGGCTCCGGGAGCTGTTTTTT. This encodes CASSDWLRELFF.

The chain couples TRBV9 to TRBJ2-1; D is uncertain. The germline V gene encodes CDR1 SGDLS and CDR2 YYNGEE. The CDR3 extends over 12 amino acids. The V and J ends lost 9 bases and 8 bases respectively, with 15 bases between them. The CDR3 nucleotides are TGTGCCACCTGTGGACCCGTAGATGAGCAGTTCTTC. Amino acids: CATCGPVDEQFF.

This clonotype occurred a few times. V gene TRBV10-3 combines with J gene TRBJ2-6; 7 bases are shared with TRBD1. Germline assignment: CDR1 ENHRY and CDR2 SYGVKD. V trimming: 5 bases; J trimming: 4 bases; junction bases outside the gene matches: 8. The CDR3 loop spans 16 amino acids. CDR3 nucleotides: TGTGCCATCAGTCAACTCGACAGGGCCGGGGCCAACGTCCTGACTTTC. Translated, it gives CAISQLDRAGANVLTF.

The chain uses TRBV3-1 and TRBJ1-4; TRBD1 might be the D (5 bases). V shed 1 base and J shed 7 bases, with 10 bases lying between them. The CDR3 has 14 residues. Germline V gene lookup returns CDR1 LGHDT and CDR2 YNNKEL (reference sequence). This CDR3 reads CASSQAGRSEKLFF. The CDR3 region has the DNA TGTGCCAGCAGCCAAGCAGGGAGGAGTGAAAAACTGTTTTTT.

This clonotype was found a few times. DNA for the CDR3: TGCAGCGTTGAAGGGACAGGCCAAGAGACCCAGTACTTC. Translated, it gives CSVEGTGQETQYF. This chain links TRBV29-1 with TRBJ2-5; 7 bases map to TRBD1. This CDR3 has 13 amino acids. Losses at the gene ends were 1 base for V and 1 base for J; bases not matched to a gene: 0. Germline lookup yields CDR1 SQVTM and CDR2 ANQGSEA.

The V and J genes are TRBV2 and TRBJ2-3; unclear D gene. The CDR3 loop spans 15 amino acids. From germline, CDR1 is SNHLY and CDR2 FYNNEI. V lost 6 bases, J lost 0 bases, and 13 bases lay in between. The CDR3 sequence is CASSPEMSSTDTQYF. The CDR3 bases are TGTGCCAGCAGCCCCGAGATGTCCAGCACAGATACGCAGTATTTT.

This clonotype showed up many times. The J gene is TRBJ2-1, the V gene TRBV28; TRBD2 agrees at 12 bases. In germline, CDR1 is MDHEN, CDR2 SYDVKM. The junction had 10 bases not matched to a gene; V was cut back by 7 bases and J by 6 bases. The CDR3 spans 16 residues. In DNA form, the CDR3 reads TGTGCCAGCACCCTCCCCTCTAGCGGGGGGGCCAATGAGCAGTTCTTC. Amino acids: CASTLPSSGGANEQFF.

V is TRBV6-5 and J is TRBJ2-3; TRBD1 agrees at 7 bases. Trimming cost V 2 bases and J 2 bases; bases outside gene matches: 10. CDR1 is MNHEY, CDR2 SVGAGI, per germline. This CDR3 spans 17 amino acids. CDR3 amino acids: CASSYADRVGSTDTQYF. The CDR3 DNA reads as TGTGCCAGCAGTTACGCCGACAGGGTAGGATCCACAGATACGCAGTATTTT.

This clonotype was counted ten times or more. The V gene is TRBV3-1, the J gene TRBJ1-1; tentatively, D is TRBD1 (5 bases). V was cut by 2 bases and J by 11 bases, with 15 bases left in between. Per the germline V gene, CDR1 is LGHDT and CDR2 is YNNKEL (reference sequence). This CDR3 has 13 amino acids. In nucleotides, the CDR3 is TGTGCCAGCAGCCAACCCCCCGGGACGGTTGCTTTCTTT. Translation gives CASSQPPGTVAFF.

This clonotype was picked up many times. This CDR3 is CASSLDITGGGTDTQYF. For the CDR3, the DNA is TGTGCCAGCAGCTTGGACATAACAGGGGGTGGTACAGATACGCAGTATTTT. This chain joins TRBV5-4 and TRBJ2-3; 8 nucleotides match TRBD1. The germline CDR1 and CDR2 sequences are SGHNT and YYREEE (reference sequence). This CDR3 has 17 residues. Trimming at V came to 0 bases and at J to 3 bases, leaving 9 bases not matched to a gene.

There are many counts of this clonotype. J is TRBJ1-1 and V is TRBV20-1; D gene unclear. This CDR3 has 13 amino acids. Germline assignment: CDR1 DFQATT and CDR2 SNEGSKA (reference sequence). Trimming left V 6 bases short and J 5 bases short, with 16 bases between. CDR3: CSAETSGETEAFF. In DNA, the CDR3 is TGCAGTGCCGAAACCTCCGGGGAAACTGAAGCTTTCTTT.

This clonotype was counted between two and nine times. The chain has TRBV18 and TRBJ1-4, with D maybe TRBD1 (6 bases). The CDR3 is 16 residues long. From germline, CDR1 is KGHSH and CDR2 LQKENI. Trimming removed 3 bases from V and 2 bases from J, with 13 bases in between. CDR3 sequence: CASSPIQGMTNEKLFF. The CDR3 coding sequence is TGTGCCAGCTCACCCATACAGGGAATGACTAATGAAAAACTGTTTTTT. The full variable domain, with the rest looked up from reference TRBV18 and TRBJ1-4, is NAGVMQNPRHLVRRRGQEARLRCSPMKGHSHVYWYRQLPEEGLKFMVYLQKENIIDESGMPKERFSAEFPKEGPSILRIQQVVRGDSAAYFCASSPIQGMTNEKLFFGSGTQLSVL.

The CDR3 nucleotides are TGCGCCAGCAGCTTGGCCGCACAAACTAGCGGGGTCGATGAGCAGTTCTTC. Translated, it gives CASSLAAQTSGVDEQFF. The genes are TRBV5-1 and TRBJ2-1; 10 nucleotides align to TRBD2. CDR3 length equals 17 residues. The J segment lost 8 bases and the V segment lost 0 bases, leaving 11 bases of the junction unmatched. Germline-derived CDR1 and CDR2 are SGHRS and YFSETQ.

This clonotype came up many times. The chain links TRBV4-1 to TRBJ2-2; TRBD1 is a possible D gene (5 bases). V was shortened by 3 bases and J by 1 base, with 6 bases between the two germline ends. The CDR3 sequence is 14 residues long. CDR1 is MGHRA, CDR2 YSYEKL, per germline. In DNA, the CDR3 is TGCGCCAGCAGCCAGACAGTGAACACCGGGGAGCTGTTTTTT. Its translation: CASSQTVNTGELFF.

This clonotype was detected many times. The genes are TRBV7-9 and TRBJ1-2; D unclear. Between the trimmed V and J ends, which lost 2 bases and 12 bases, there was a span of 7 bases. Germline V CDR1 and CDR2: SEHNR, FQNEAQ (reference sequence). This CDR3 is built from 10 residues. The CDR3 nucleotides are TGTGCCAGCAGCTTAAGTAGCCACACCTTC. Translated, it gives CASSLSSHTF.

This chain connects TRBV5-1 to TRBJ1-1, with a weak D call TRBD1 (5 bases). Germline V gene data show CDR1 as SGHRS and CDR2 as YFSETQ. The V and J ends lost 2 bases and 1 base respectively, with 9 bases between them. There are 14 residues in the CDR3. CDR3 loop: CASSFRQGNTEAFF. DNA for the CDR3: TGCGCCAGCAGCTTTCGGCAGGGGAACACTGAAGCTTTCTTT.

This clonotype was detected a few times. In DNA, the CDR3 is TGTGCCAGCATCCCACGTGGAGGCAGGCGGTACAATGAGCAGTTCTTC. It yields the protein CASIPRGGRRYNEQFF. V usage is TRBV11-2 and J usage is TRBJ2-1; possible D gene TRBD2, 5 bases. The CDR3 totals 16 residues. Germline loops: CDR1 SGHAT, CDR2 FQNNGV. The germline V and J ends were trimmed by 7 bases and 4 bases, with 20 bases remaining between them.

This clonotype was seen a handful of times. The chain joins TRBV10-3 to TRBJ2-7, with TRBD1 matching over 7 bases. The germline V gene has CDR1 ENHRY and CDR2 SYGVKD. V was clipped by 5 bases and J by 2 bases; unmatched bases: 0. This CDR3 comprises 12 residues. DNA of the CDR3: TGTGCCATCAGTACAGGGGCCTACGAGCAGTACTTC. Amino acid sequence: CAISTGAYEQYF.